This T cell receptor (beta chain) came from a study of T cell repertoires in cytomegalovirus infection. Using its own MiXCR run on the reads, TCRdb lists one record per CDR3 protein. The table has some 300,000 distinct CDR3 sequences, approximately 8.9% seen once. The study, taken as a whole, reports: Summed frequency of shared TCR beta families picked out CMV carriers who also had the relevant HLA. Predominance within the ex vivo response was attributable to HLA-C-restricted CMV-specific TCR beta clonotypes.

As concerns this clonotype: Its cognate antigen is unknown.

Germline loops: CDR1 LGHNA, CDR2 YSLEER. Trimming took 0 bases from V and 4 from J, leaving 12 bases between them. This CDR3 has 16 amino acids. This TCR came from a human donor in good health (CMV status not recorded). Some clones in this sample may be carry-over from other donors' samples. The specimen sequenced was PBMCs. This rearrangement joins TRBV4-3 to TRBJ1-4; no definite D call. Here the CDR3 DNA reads TGCGCCAGCAGCCAAGAAAGGCAAAGCCTTAATGAAAAACTGTTTTTT. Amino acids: CASSQERQSLNEKLFF.